This T cell receptor beta chain was identified in a study of radiotherapy plus CTLA-4 blockade in lung cancer. The J segment lost 3 bases and the V segment lost 4 bases, leaving 5 bases of the junction unmatched. The germline V gene encodes CDR1 SGHNT and CDR2 YYREEE (reference sequence). This CDR3 has 14 residues. The assay was immunoSEQ multiplex PCR, and TCRdb's table has in-frame clones only and misses some. The sample shows approximately 40,000 clones, just over 85% of them seen only once. The sequencing here drew on peripheral blood, taken from a patient treated with radiotherapy plus ipilimumab. The chain combines TRBV5-4 with TRBJ2-5; 8 positions match TRBD2. The source of this sequence is a human donor with non-small cell lung cancer whose response to radiotherapy plus ipilimumab could not be evaluated. The CDR3 DNA follows: TGTGCCAGCAGCGGAACGGGGGGGGAAGAGACCCAGTACTTC. Encoded protein: CASSGTGGEETQYF.